One sample yielded the 21 T cell receptor beta chains listed below, sequenced in a study of long-term antiretroviral therapy in people with HIV. An immunoSEQ assay, version v3.0, was performed at survey level. Data came from immunoSEQ multiplex PCR; TCRdb stores just in-frame clones and leaves some out. The sample holds 9,500 to 15,000 clones; roughly 80% are singletons and the top ten take around a tenth. This specimen consisted of unsorted PBMCs, obtained 0.8 years before starting antiretroviral therapy. The receptors come from a middle-aged woman with HIV.

This chain links TRBV14 with TRBJ2-7; D might be TRBD2 (5 bases). Per germline, CDR1 SGHDN and CDR2 FVKESK. The ends were cut back, 7 bases at V and 4 bases at J, with 14 bases in the middle. This CDR3 spans 13 amino acids. CDR3 DNA sequence: TGTGCCAGCAAGAGGAGCGGCGATTACGAGCAGTACTTC. It codes for CASKRSGDYEQYF.

V gene TRBV27 combines with J gene TRBJ1-1, with D perhaps TRBD1 (5 bases). V lost 2 bases to trimming and J lost 4 bases, with 14 bases between them. CDR3 length: 15 residues. CDR1 is MNHEY and CDR2 is SMNVEV in the germline V gene (reference sequence). The CDR3 region is CASSLAGGMVTEAFF. Here the CDR3 DNA reads TGTGCCAGCAGTTTAGCCGGGGGGATGGTCACTGAAGCTTTCTTT.

Only one count was recorded for this clone. The V and J genes are TRBV12-5 and TRBJ2-1; 11 bases fit TRBD2. The J segment lost 3 bases and the V segment lost 6 bases, leaving 16 bases of the junction unmatched. The CDR3 consists of 19 residues. CDR1 and CDR2 (germline): LGHNT, FRNRAP. CDR3 in DNA: TGTGCTAGTGGGCTCTCCGGGACTAGCGGTTTTATGGACTACAATGAGCAGTTCTTC. The encoded protein is CASGLSGTSGFMDYNEQFF.

The V gene is TRBV11-2, the J gene TRBJ2-1; D gene uncertain. V was shortened by 3 bases and J by 6 bases, with 12 bases between the two germline ends. Germline-derived CDR1 and CDR2 are SGHAT and FQNNGV. CDR3 length: 14 residues. CDR3 sequence (DNA): TGTGCCAGCAGCTTGACCTCATTCCTCAATGAGCAGTTCTTC. Translating it yields CASSLTSFLNEQFF.

This clone has only a few counts. This chain joins TRBV4-3 and TRBJ1-5; no definite D call. Germline V gives CDR1 LGHNA, CDR2 YSLEER. The CDR3 covers 15 residues. V lost 0 bases to trimming and J lost 5 bases, with 11 bases between them. DNA of the CDR3: TGCGCCAGCAGCCAAGATCGAGGGAGGTATCAGCCCCAGCATTTT. It encodes CASSQDRGRYQPQHF.

The rearrangement links TRBV5-5 to TRBJ2-7, with 8 bases matching TRBD1. V dropped 3 bases and J dropped 3; count of bases not matched to a gene: 5. This CDR3 spans 14 amino acids. Per germline, CDR1 SGHKS and CDR2 YYEKEE (reference sequence). The CDR3 nucleotides read TGTGCCAGCAGCTCAACCGGGACAGGCTACGAGCAGTACTTC. Encoded protein: CASSSTGTGYEQYF. Looking up the rest from reference TRBV5-5 and TRBJ2-7 gives the full variable domain: DAGVTQSPTHLIKTRGQQVTLRCSPISGHKSVSWYQQVLGQGPQFIFQYYEKEERGRGNFPDRFSARQFPNYSSELNVNALLLGDSALYLCASSSTGTGYEQYFGPGTRLTVT.

This chain connects TRBV9 to TRBJ1-2; D unresolved. Trimming took off 3 bases at V and 2 bases at J, with 14 bases between the two ends. The CDR3 sequence is 15 residues long. In germline, CDR1 is SGDLS, CDR2 YYNGEE. This CDR3 reads CASSADFTQNYGYTF. As DNA, the CDR3 is TGTGCCAGCAGCGCGGATTTTACACAGAACTATGGCTACACCTTC.

The chain joins TRBV5-1 to TRBJ2-1; TRBD2 matches 9 bases. The CDR3 contains 16 residues. With 3 bases clipped from V and 5 bases from J, the junction kept 9 bases outside the gene matches. CDR1 and CDR2 from the germline V gene are SGHRS and YFSETQ. DNA for the CDR3: TGCGCCAGCAGCTCACCTCTAGCGGGACCCAACAATGAGCAGTTCTTC. Its translation: CASSSPLAGPNNEQFF.

A single count supports this clone. This chain's CDR3 is CASSISGANTGELFF. As DNA, the CDR3 is TGTGCCAGTAGTATAAGCGGGGCCAACACCGGGGAGCTGTTTTTT. The chain has TRBV19 and TRBJ2-2, with TRBD2 identical over 7 bases. From germline, CDR1 is LNHDA and CDR2 SQIVND (reference sequence). The trim removed 2 bases at V and 2 bases at J, leaving 2 bases unmatched. This CDR3 contains 15 residues.

J is TRBJ2-7 and V is TRBV28, with D maybe TRBD2 (5 bases). The CDR3 consists of 13 residues. Trimming pared 5 bases from V and 5 bases from J, leaving 13 bases between. Germline CDR1 reads MDHEN; CDR2 reads SYDVKM. The CDR3, as DNA: TGTGCCAGCAGTGATTGGAGCGGCGACGAGCAGTACTTC. Its protein product is CASSDWSGDEQYF.

The chain joins TRBV2 to TRBJ1-5, with TRBD1 matching 10 bases. J was trimmed by 3 bases and V by 6 bases; bases with no gene match: 14. CDR1 is SNHLY and CDR2 is FYNNEI in the germline V gene. This CDR3 is 18 amino acids long. DNA of the CDR3: TGTGCCAGCAGCGAACCGGGACAGGGGATGATGGACAATCAGCCCCAGCATTTT. This codes for CASSEPGQGMMDNQPQHF. Combining the CDR3 with reference TRBV2 and TRBJ1-5 gives the whole variable domain EPEVTQTPSHQVTQMGQEVILRCVPISNHLYFYWYRQILGQKVEFLVSFYNNEISEKSEIFDDQFSVERPDGSNFTLKIRSTKLEDSAMYFCASSEPGQGMMDNQPQHFGDGTRLSIL.

The V call is TRBV12-1, the J call TRBJ2-1; the table names TRBD1, a call not compared with the DNA. TRBV12-1 is recorded as a pseudogene. The CDR3 covers 20 residues. The CDR3 DNA reads as TGTGCCAGCAGCTTTGCAGGGGCTATGCGACCAAACGGCTCCTACAATGAGCAGTTCTTC. Amino acid sequence: CASSFAGAMRPNGSYNEQFF.

CDR3 residues: CASSFGQGPNEKLFF. The CDR3 nucleotides are TGTGCCAGCAGTTTCGGACAGGGTCCTAATGAAAAACTGTTTTTT. The chain carries TRBV6-5 and TRBJ1-4; 8 positions agree with TRBD1. Germline CDR1 MNHEY, CDR2 SVGAGI. The CDR3 has 15 amino acids. V lost 4 bases to trimming and J lost 3 bases; unmatched junction nucleotides: 4.

This chain connects TRBV4-1 to TRBJ1-2, with D perhaps matching TRBD1 (6 bases). Trimming left V 4 bases short and J 14 bases short, with 17 bases between. This CDR3 region has 12 residues. CDR1 and CDR2 from the germline V gene are MGHRA and YSYEKL. The chain's CDR3 is CASSLRGGTGTF. CDR3 nucleotides: TGCGCCAGCAGCCTACGAGGGGGTACGGGAACCTTC.

V and J are TRBV7-2 and TRBJ2-5; D may be TRBD1 (6 bases). The length of the CDR3 is 14 residues. Germline CDR1 is SGHTA and CDR2 is FQGNSA. Trimming stripped 3 bases from V and 1 base from J, with 9 bases between. The CDR3 DNA reads TGTGCCAGCAGCTTGACGGACAGCCAAGAGACCCAGTACTTC. As protein: CASSLTDSQETQYF.

The chain uses TRBV27 and TRBJ2-1; 16 bases are shared with TRBD2. The CDR3 extends over 16 amino acids. The V gene's germline CDR1 is MNHEY and CDR2 SMNVEV (reference sequence). V lost 5 bases to trimming and J lost 10 bases; unmatched junction nucleotides: 8. The CDR3 DNA follows: TGTGCCAGCAGTCCGGGACTAGCGGGAGGGCAGCAGGAGCAGTTCTTC. It yields the protein CASSPGLAGGQQEQFF.

V is TRBV5-1 and J is TRBJ2-3; 7 nucleotides align to TRBD2. CDR3 length: 12 amino acids. The V gene's germline CDR1 is SGHRS and CDR2 YFSETQ. The ends lost 5 bases at V and 4 bases at J; junction bases unmatched: 1. CDR3 bases: TGCGCCAGCAGGACTAGCCCAGATACGCAGTATTTT. This encodes CASRTSPDTQYF.

CDR3 region: CASRSTGGWNTEAFF. DNA of the CDR3: TGCGCCAGCAGATCTACAGGGGGCTGGAACACTGAAGCTTTCTTT. The genes are TRBV5-1 and TRBJ1-1; 9 bases map to TRBD1. V lost 5 bases and J lost 1; bases outside the gene matches: 6. CDR1 SGHRS and CDR2 YFSETQ come from the germline V gene. CDR3 size: 15 residues.

The chain recombines TRBV6-5 with TRBJ2-5, with a weak D call TRBD2 (5 bases). Germline V lookup: CDR1 MNHEY, CDR2 SVGAGI. The V gene lost 1 base and the J gene lost 7 bases, with 10 bases spanning the gap. The CDR3 contains 13 residues. The CDR3 reads CASSYYLSGTQYF. CDR3 coding DNA: TGTGCCAGCAGTTACTACTTGAGCGGGACCCAGTACTTC.

This clone has a handful of counts. J is TRBJ2-7 and V is TRBV7-9; D could derive from TRBD1 or TRBD2 (5 bases each). V was trimmed by 5 bases and J by 4 bases, leaving 18 bases between them. The CDR3 length is 15 residues. Germline V gene sequence: CDR1 SEHNR, CDR2 FQNEAQ (reference sequence). The CDR3 protein is CASSPPWDVRYEQYF. CDR3 nucleotides: TGTGCCAGCAGCCCCCCGTGGGACGTGAGATACGAGCAGTACTTC.

The CDR3 coding sequence is TGTGCCAGCAGTGTTGTTTACGAGCAGTACTTC. Amino acids: CASSVVYEQYF. The chain carries TRBV2 and TRBJ2-7; D unresolved. V lost 4 bases and J lost 4, with 5 bases in between. The CDR3 has 11 amino acids. Germline CDR1 reads SNHLY; CDR2 reads FYNNEI. Together with reference TRBV2 and TRBJ2-7, the CDR3 gives the full variable domain: EPEVTQTPSHQVTQMGQEVILRCVPISNHLYFYWYRQILGQKVEFLVSFYNNEISEKSEIFDDQFSVERPDGSNFTLKIRSTKLEDSAMYFCASSVVYEQYFGPGTRLTVT.